The 9 T cell receptor beta chains below were found in one sample sequenced in a study of T-cell memory formation after mild COVID-19. TCRdb independently ran MiXCR on the 5' RACE reads; one entry per CDR3 protein. The sample consists of approximately 400,000 distinct CDR3 sequences, about 24% of them appearing once. The specimen was PBMCs or a T cell subset sorted from them (not recorded which). The receptors shown here come from an adult woman who had mild COVID-19 (a few samples of this study predate the infection). Cell type and time point are not known.

This chain links TRBV6-1 with TRBJ1-6; 9 nucleotides align to TRBD1. The germline V gene encodes CDR1 MNHNS and CDR2 SASEGT. CDR3 size: 15 residues. The J segment lost 6 bases and the V segment lost 4 bases, leaving 4 bases of the junction unmatched. The chain's CDR3 is CASSGSGQGNSPLHF. Written as DNA, the CDR3 is TGTGCCAGCAGTGGGTCGGGACAGGGTAATTCACCCCTCCACTTT.

Concerning this clonotype itself: One junction end does not reproduce the germline sequence, and a read error may be involved. The rearrangement links TRBV3-1 to TRBJ2-3; D may correspond to TRBD1 or TRBD2 (5 bases each). The length of the CDR3 is 13 residues. Germline values: CDR1 LGHDT, CDR2 YNNKEL (reference sequence). The CDR3, as DNA: TGTGCCAGCAGATTAGCCGGGGCAGAATTAGCCTCATTT. Residues: CASRLAGAELASF.

J is TRBJ2-1 and V is TRBV5-8; possible D gene TRBD1, 6 bases. CDR1 is SGHTS and CDR2 is YDEGEE in the germline V gene. Trimming took 6 bases from V and 3 from J, leaving 16 bases between them. The CDR3 sequence is 15 residues long. The chain's CDR3 is CASTPPDRLYNEQFF. The CDR3, as DNA: TGTGCCAGCACCCCTCCCGACAGGCTCTACAATGAGCAGTTCTTC.

This clonotype was observed a few times. The rearrangement joins TRBV7-2 to TRBJ1-6; D gene ambiguous. Trimming shortened V by 5 bases and J by 11 bases, and 19 bases separated the two germline ends. The CDR3 has 15 residues. Germline lookup yields CDR1 SGHTA and CDR2 FQGNSA. DNA for the CDR3: TGTGCCAGCAGCCCAGACACGGGCCGGCGGACACCCCTCCACTTT. As protein: CASSPDTGRRTPLHF. Full variable domain (outside the CDR3, taken from reference TRBV7-2 and TRBJ1-6): GAGVSQSPSNKVTEKGKDVELRCDPISGHTALYWYRQSLGQGLEFLIYFQGNSAPDKSGLPSDRFSAERTGGSVSTLTIQRTQQEDSAVYLCASSPDTGRRTPLHFGNGTRLTVT.

This clonotype was picked up a small number of times. The genes are TRBV5-1 and TRBJ2-3, with 11 bases that match TRBD2. The length of the CDR3 is 14 residues. Germline-derived CDR1 and CDR2 are SGHRS and YFSETQ. V was pared by 9 bases and J by 0 bases, with 3 bases of the junction left unmatched. CDR3 nucleotides: TGCGCCACACGGACTAGCGGGAGCACAGATACGCAGTATTTT. Residues: CATRTSGSTDTQYF. Full variable domain (remainder filled in from reference TRBV5-1 and TRBJ2-3): KAGVTQTPRYLIKTRGQQVTLSCSPISGHRSVSWYQQTPGQGLQFLFEYFSETQRNKGNFPGRFSGRQFSNSRSEMNVSTLELGDSALYLCATRTSGSTDTQYFGPGTRLTVL.

The chain is built from TRBV10-3 and TRBJ2-7; TRBD1 matches at 10 bases. With 10 bases clipped from V and 4 bases from J, the junction kept 7 bases outside the gene matches. The germline gives CDR1 ENHRY, CDR2 SYGVKD. This CDR3 region has 13 residues. Here the CDR3 DNA reads TGTGCCAGTATGGGACAGGGGAGTTACGAGCAGTACTTC. This sequence encodes CASMGQGSYEQYF.

This clonotype turned up a few times. The germline gene is not matched at one end of the junction; a read error may be the cause. The chain joins TRBV7-3 to TRBJ1-2; D remains unclear. There are 8 residues in the CDR3. Germline V lookup: CDR1 SGHTA, CDR2 FQGTGA. The CDR3 region is CASSPYQF. The CDR3 DNA reads TGTGCCAGCAGCCCCTACCAATTC.

V gene TRBV2 combines with J gene TRBJ2-6; D might be TRBD1 (7 bases). Trimming stripped 4 bases from V and 2 bases from J, with 12 bases between. CDR3 length: 16 amino acids. The V gene's germline CDR1 is SNHLY and CDR2 FYNNEI. This CDR3 reads CASSAAGGTGANVLTF. In DNA, the CDR3 is TGTGCCAGCAGTGCAGCAGGGGGGACTGGGGCCAACGTCCTGACTTTC.

This rearrangement joins TRBV30 to TRBJ2-1, with TRBD2 matching over 10 bases. Losses at the gene ends were 0 bases for V and 6 bases for J; bases not matched to a gene: 5. Germline loops: CDR1 GTSNPN, CDR2 SVGIG (reference sequence). The CDR3 is 15 amino acids. This CDR3 is CAWSVAAGGPNEQFF. CDR3 nucleotide sequence: TGTGCCTGGAGTGTGGCAGCGGGAGGGCCCAATGAGCAGTTCTTC. The full variable domain, in which reference TRBV30 and TRBJ2-1 provide the parts outside the CDR3, is SQTIHQWPATLVQPVGSPLSLECTVEGTSNPNLYWYRQAAGRGLQLLFYSVGIGQISSEVPQNLSASRPQDRQFILSSKKLLLSDSGFYLCAWSVAAGGPNEQFFGPGTRLTVL.